Each of the 29 T cell receptor beta chains below was sequenced from the same sample in a study of cytomegalovirus exposure and HLA in healthy donors. Sequencing used immunoSEQ multiplex PCR; TCRdb keeps in-frame clones, though not all of them. The sample lists some 170,000 clones, roughly 95% occurring once. The specimen sequenced was PBMCs. The origin of the receptors is a woman under 30 in good health and CMV-seronegative.

V usage is TRBV5-6 and J usage is TRBJ1-2, with D maybe TRBD1 (6 bases). The germline CDR1 and CDR2 sequences are SGHDT and YYEEEE. V dropped 4 bases and J dropped 4 bases, with 23 bases sitting between them. The CDR3 is made up of 17 amino acids. The CDR3 DNA is TGTGCCAGCAGCGGGGGCCCCGCGGGGGGCTACGGCTATGGCTACACCTTC. Translating gives CASSGGPAGGYGYGYTF.

This clone appeared once. V usage is TRBV14 and J usage is TRBJ1-4; 7 bases match TRBD1. With V trimmed by 1 base and J by 7 bases, 6 bases remained unmatched. The CDR3 is 15 residues long. The germline V gene has CDR1 SGHDN and CDR2 FVKESK. The CDR3 DNA sequence: TGTGCCAGCAGCCAAGGACAGGGAATACGTGAAAAACTGTTTTTT. It encodes CASSQGQGIREKLFF.

This chain joins TRBV6-5 and TRBJ1-5; a possible D gene is TRBD1 (5 bases). V shed 2 bases and J shed 4 bases, with 12 bases lying between them. This CDR3 has 15 amino acids. The germline CDR1 and CDR2 sequences are MNHEY and SVGAGI. CDR3: CASSYGRATNQPQHF. In DNA form, the CDR3 reads TGTGCCAGCAGTTACGGCAGGGCAACTAATCAGCCCCAGCATTTT.

This rearrangement joins TRBV4-2 to TRBJ1-2; possibly TRBD1 for D (5 bases). The germline V gene has CDR1 LGHNA and CDR2 YNFKEQ. The CDR3 consists of 15 residues. The V and J ends lost 2 bases and 3 bases respectively, with 13 bases between them. The CDR3 spells CASSQPDSLYYGYTF. CDR3 DNA sequence: TGTGCCAGCAGCCAACCCGACAGCCTATACTATGGCTACACCTTC.

The chain is built from TRBV19 and TRBJ2-7; the match to TRBD1 covers 8 bases. Germline V gene lookup returns CDR1 LNHDA and CDR2 SQIVND (reference sequence). Trimming removed 5 bases from V and 12 bases from J; junction bases left unmatched: 6. CDR3 length equals 11 residues. The CDR3 nucleotides are TGTGCCAGTAGTCCGGGGACAGGAACGTACTTC. Encoded protein: CASSPGTGTYF.

The J gene is TRBJ2-1, the V gene TRBV4-1; 13 nucleotides line up with TRBD2. J lost 6 bases, V lost 1 base, and 6 bases had no gene match. CDR1 and CDR2 from the germline V gene are MGHRA and YSYEKL. CDR3 length equals 17 residues. The CDR3 reads CASSQGTSGGPINEQFF. The CDR3 DNA reads TGCGCCAGCAGCCAAGGGACTAGCGGGGGACCAATCAATGAGCAGTTCTTC.

The chain joins TRBV6-1 to TRBJ1-1; 9 positions agree with TRBD1. The J segment lost 3 bases and the V segment lost 4 bases, leaving 3 bases of the junction unmatched. Germline CDR1 and CDR2: MNHNS and SASEGT. This CDR3 region has 14 residues. The CDR3 nucleotides are TGTGCCAGCAGTGCGACAGGGGGGGACACTGAAGCTTTCTTT. Translated: CASSATGGDTEAFF.

CDR3 nucleotide sequence: TGTGCCAGCAGCCAAGTCGGCAGGGGTATGAACACTGAAGCTTTCTTT. This sequence encodes CASSQVGRGMNTEAFF. The chain combines TRBV14 with TRBJ1-1, with a tentative D call TRBD1 (6 bases). Trimming shortened V by 1 base and J by 0 bases, and 12 bases separated the two germline ends. Germline V gene lookup returns CDR1 SGHDN and CDR2 FVKESK. This CDR3 has 16 residues.

The genes are TRBV7-2 and TRBJ2-7, with 10 bases fitting TRBD2. V gave up 2 bases and J gave up 0 bases; unmatched junction bases: 4. The CDR3 is 16 amino acids. CDR1 is SGHTA, CDR2 FQGNSA, per germline. The CDR3 sequence: CASSLLAGANSYEQYF. CDR3 DNA: TGTGCCAGCAGCTTACTAGCGGGGGCTAACTCCTACGAGCAGTACTTC.

The CDR3 bases are TGTGCCAGCATGACAGGTTTGAACACTGAAGCTTTCTTT. It encodes CASMTGLNTEAFF. The V gene is TRBV27, the J gene TRBJ1-1; possibly TRBD1 for D (6 bases). Trimming removed 7 bases from V and 0 bases from J, with 9 bases in between. The CDR3 sequence is 13 residues long. Germline loops: CDR1 MNHEY, CDR2 SMNVEV (reference sequence).

This rearrangement joins TRBV6-5 to TRBJ2-2; no clear D gene. This CDR3 spans 14 amino acids. CDR1 is MNHEY, CDR2 SVGAGI, per germline. CDR3 bases: TGTGCACCTCCGTCGAGATCCCACACCGGGGAGCTGTTTTTT. Translated, it gives CAPPSRSHTGELFF.

V usage is TRBV5-1 and J usage is TRBJ1-2; the match to TRBD1 covers 9 bases. The CDR3 has 14 residues. Germline lookup yields CDR1 SGHRS and CDR2 YFSETQ. The trim removed 7 bases at V and 2 bases at J, leaving 6 bases unmatched. CDR3 sequence reads: CASGETGGNYGYTF. The DNA of the CDR3 is TGCGCCAGCGGGGAGACAGGGGGGAACTATGGCTACACCTTC. The full variable domain, its missing parts supplied by reference TRBV5-1 and TRBJ1-2, is KAGVTQTPRYLIKTRGQQVTLSCSPISGHRSVSWYQQTPGQGLQFLFEYFSETQRNKGNFPGRFSGRQFSNSRSEMNVSTLELGDSALYLCASGETGGNYGYTFGSGTRLTVV.

The genes are TRBV27 and TRBJ1-1; D is undetermined. The germline V and J ends were trimmed by 3 bases and 4 bases, with 9 bases remaining between them. Germline CDR1 is MNHEY and CDR2 is SMNVEV (reference sequence). This CDR3 region has 13 residues. CDR3 loop: CASSFSDGTEAFF. CDR3 bases: TGTGCCAGCAGTTTTAGTGATGGCACTGAAGCTTTCTTT.

The chain recombines TRBV5-4 with TRBJ2-3; 8 bases map to TRBD2. Looked up from germline, CDR1 is SGHNT and CDR2 is YYREEE (reference sequence). This CDR3 has 18 amino acids. V trimming: 1 base; J trimming: 4 bases; junction bases outside the gene matches: 14. CDR3: CASSLKGIGGASSDTQYF. CDR3 bases: TGTGCCAGCAGCTTGAAAGGTATCGGGGGGGCCAGCTCAGATACGCAGTATTTT.

The chain has TRBV5-8 and TRBJ1-4; D remains unclear. This CDR3 spans 15 amino acids. The germline V and J ends were trimmed by 0 bases and 7 bases, with 13 bases remaining between them. The germline V gene encodes CDR1 SGHTS and CDR2 YDEGEE. The CDR3 region is CASSLGALSGEKLFF. The CDR3 DNA is TGTGCCAGCAGCTTGGGGGCCTTATCCGGTGAAAAACTGTTTTTT.

The chain combines TRBV9 with TRBJ2-7; 9 positions agree with TRBD1. The CDR3 spans 15 residues. Unmatched junction bases numbered 6, after V lost 4 bases and J lost 1 base. Germline V CDR1 and CDR2: SGDLS, YYNGEE. The CDR3 here is CASSPPDRGSYEQYF. The DNA of the CDR3 is TGTGCCAGCAGCCCGCCGGACAGGGGATCCTACGAGCAGTACTTC.

The chain recombines TRBV30 with TRBJ2-5; 10 nucleotides align to TRBD2. CDR3 size: 14 residues. The V gene's germline CDR1 is GTSNPN and CDR2 SVGIG (reference sequence). V lost 4 bases and J lost 4; bases outside the gene matches: 6. Here the CDR3 reads CAWNQRGGRETQYF. The CDR3 region has the DNA TGTGCCTGGAATCAGCGGGGGGGCCGAGAGACCCAGTACTTC.

This chain uses TRBV30 with TRBJ2-7, with D perhaps matching TRBD1 (6 bases). The CDR3 has 15 amino acids. From germline, CDR1 is GTSNPN and CDR2 SVGIG (reference sequence). The ends were cut back, 0 bases at V and 2 bases at J, with 14 bases in the middle. Here the CDR3 reads CAWSVLPGATYEQYF. The CDR3 bases are TGTGCCTGGAGTGTCTTGCCAGGGGCCACCTACGAGCAGTACTTC.

Written as DNA, the CDR3 is TGTGCCAGCAGCTTGGGGGGACAGGCCTACGAGCAGTACTTC. As protein: CASSLGGQAYEQYF. This chain connects TRBV5-4 to TRBJ2-7, with 8 bases aligning to TRBD1. From germline, CDR1 is SGHNT and CDR2 YYREEE (reference sequence). Losses at the gene ends were 0 bases for V and 2 bases for J; bases not matched to a gene: 1. The CDR3 runs 14 residues.

The V call is TRBV5-1, the J call TRBJ1-2; D might be TRBD1 (6 bases). Germline V lookup: CDR1 SGHRS, CDR2 YFSETQ. The length of the CDR3 is 16 residues. V was cut by 0 bases and J by 4 bases, with 16 bases left in between. DNA for the CDR3: TGCGCCAGCAGCTTGGACAGGGTGGACCTCTCCTATGGCTACACCTTC. This translates into CASSLDRVDLSYGYTF.

The genes are TRBV6-5 and TRBJ1-2; no clear D. Per germline, CDR1 MNHEY and CDR2 SVGAGI. This CDR3 spans 15 amino acids. Deletions cut 7 bases from V and 0 bases from J, with 15 bases between. CDR3 in amino acids: CASKSGMTTNYGYTF. For the CDR3, the DNA is TGTGCCAGCAAGAGCGGCATGACAACTAACTATGGCTACACCTTC.

The V and J genes are TRBV7-3 and TRBJ2-5; D remains unclear. The germline V and J ends were trimmed by 2 bases and 2 bases, with 6 bases remaining between them. This CDR3 has 13 amino acids. CDR1 is SGHTA, CDR2 FQGTGA, per germline. The chain's CDR3 is CASSLYSQETQYF. The CDR3 DNA reads TGTGCCAGCAGCTTATACAGTCAAGAGACCCAGTACTTC.

The genes are TRBV11-1 and TRBJ2-7, with 7 positions matching TRBD2. CDR1 is SGHAT and CDR2 is FQDESV in the germline V gene (reference sequence). CDR3 size: 15 residues. J gave up 6 bases and V 2 bases, and 10 bases lay outside the gene matches. The CDR3 DNA is TGTGCCAGCAGCTTACAGGGAGGGTTTCTCGGCGAGCAGTACTTC. This codes for CASSLQGGFLGEQYF.

The chain is built from TRBV5-1 and TRBJ1-1, with D perhaps TRBD1 (6 bases). Germline assignment: CDR1 SGHRS and CDR2 YFSETQ. V lost 1 base and J 4 bases, leaving 11 bases between the germline ends. The CDR3 is made up of 14 amino acids. Here the CDR3 DNA reads TGCGCCAGCAGCTTGACAGGGTCGACCACTGAAGCTTTCTTT. It codes for CASSLTGSTTEAFF.

This sequence joins TRBV4-3 and TRBJ2-1; D gene uncertain. With 0 bases removed from V and 1 base from J, the gap between germline ends came to 13 bases. CDR1 and CDR2 (germline): LGHNA, YSLEER. This CDR3 is built from 17 residues. The CDR3 nucleotides read TGCGCCAGCAGCCAAGACAGGCACTTGATGTCCTACAATGAGCAGTTCTTC. This encodes CASSQDRHLMSYNEQFF.

In this sample, this clone turned up a few times. This sample includes further DNA sequences coding for the same CDR3. The chain links TRBV27 to TRBJ1-2; TRBD1 might be the D (6 bases). The CDR3 is 13 residues long. With 2 bases removed from V and 2 bases from J, the gap between germline ends came to 6 bases. The germline gives CDR1 MNHEY, CDR2 SMNVEV (reference sequence). The CDR3 nucleotides read TGTGCCAGCAGTTTACAGGGGAACTATGGCTACACCTTC. Its protein product is CASSLQGNYGYTF.

This clone was picked up one time. The gene calls are TRBV5-1 and TRBJ2-7, with 7 bases aligning to TRBD1. This CDR3 comprises 15 residues. The germline gives CDR1 SGHRS, CDR2 YFSETQ. With V trimmed by 0 bases and J by 6 bases, 9 bases remained unmatched. The CDR3, as DNA: TGCGCCAGCAGCTTGGAGGGGGCCGTCCGAGGCGAGCAGTACTTC. This codes for CASSLEGAVRGEQYF.

The chain links TRBV2 to TRBJ1-6; weak D call: TRBD1 (5 bases). The CDR3 is 13 amino acids. Trimming took 8 bases from V and 10 from J, leaving 15 bases between them. Germline CDR1 is SNHLY and CDR2 is FYNNEI. The CDR3: CASGAGLDSPLHF. In nucleotides, the CDR3 is TGTGCCAGCGGAGCAGGGTTGGACTCACCCCTCCACTTT.

The chain recombines TRBV5-6 with TRBJ1-2; tentative D call: TRBD1 (6 bases). CDR3 size: 14 residues. CDR1 SGHDT and CDR2 YYEEEE come from the germline V gene. The V end lost 1 base, the J end lost 5 bases, and 12 bases lay between the germline ends. CDR3 residues: CASSLYRAEYGYTF. The CDR3 DNA follows: TGTGCCAGCAGCTTGTACAGGGCTGAATATGGCTACACCTTC.